A single T cell receptor beta chain is shown here with its context. The sample holds a few counts of this clonotype. The target of this receptor is not known. No much larger clone exists at a distance of one base, and base qualities are not known. The record originates from a study of T cells in Graves' hyperthyroidism and ophthalmopathy (dated by TCRdb to between 2019 and 2020). For the study in its entirety: Peripheral blood was collected at initial diagnosis, before any treatment. The study also compared thyroid tissue and blood T-cell repertoires from about six Graves' hyperthyroidism patients. Prospective prediction of ophthalmopathy was tested in an independent validation cohort consisting of some 19 hyperthyroidism patients and around 17 patients who later progressed to ophthalmopathy. The paper reports TCR Vbeta CDR3 sequencing of 140 or so peripheral blood samples: approximately 41 ophthalmopathy, under 80 hyperthyroidism and 17 progressor patients. Once sampling was done, hyperthyroidism patients were given methimazole at a starting dose of 30 mg daily, whereas ophthalmopathy patients were given high-dose intravenous methylprednisolone. To identify TCR V-J signatures that set the groups apart, the researchers used a discovery cohort of about a hundred patients, made up of roughly 45 with Graves' ophthalmopathy and 55 to 65 with stable Graves' hyperthyroidism. The approximately 95 discovery patients were divided at random into training and test sets in a 7:3 ratio.

Moderately to severely active disease, a Clinical Activity Score of at least 3, a NOSPECS grade of at least 4, and a duration under 3 months were present in ophthalmopathy patients. Exclusion was applied to patients with uncontrolled infections, other autoimmune diseases, pregnancy or lactation. Clinical symptoms, serum thyroxine and TRAb, thyroid ultrasound, and orbital computed tomography formed the basis for the diagnoses. PBMCs were isolated from around 10 ml of fresh peripheral blood by Ficoll-Paque density gradient centrifugation. Total RNA was extracted using Trizol reagent, and RNA quality was assessed on an Agilent 2100 Bioanalyzer. Amplification of TCR beta CDR3 regions was carried out from RNA transcripts. For the first round of RT-PCR on the TCR CDR3, the HTBI primer set was used together with the Qiagen OneStep RT-PCR kit. A second multiplex PCR round built the libraries, followed by size selection and purification. Libraries were sequenced paired-end with 100 bp reads on an Illumina HiSeq2000. As for the authors' bioinformatics: SOAPnuke was used to process the raw data, removing reads that contained adapters or uncalled bases, had a mean Phred below 15, or lacked an exact match to the constant primer or identifier. COPE v1.2.5 was used to merge high-quality paired reads, and clonotypes were defined as unique nucleotide sequences. MiTCR v1.1 was used to align clonotypes to the IMGT TRBV, TRBD and TRBJ reference segments. The analysis was restricted to V-J combinations with a frequency above 0.0001, which together covered around 99% of the repertoires. A TCS score was defined as the ratio between F50 (clonal expansion) and ExV (chaos), using BLOSUM62-based TCRdist between CDR3 peptides within each V-J. Welch's t-statistics and random forest reduced around 510 V-J features to 10 to 15, which were used in a naive Bayes classifier (R e1071). Starting from the raw public reads, TCRdb applied fastp trimming at Q25, assembled clones with MiXCR and retained in-frame beta chains. Under each unique CDR3 protein, matching rows form one entry showing the most common genes and DNA. TCRdb, not the authors, supplied the V and J calls. The sample table lists around 540,000 distinct CDR3 sequences, roughly 16% of them with a count of one. The top ten hold 29% of the sample.

Results and caveats for the whole study, not just this receptor: Most expanded thyroid clonotypes (frequency above 0.001) were also found in blood, which suggests that blood repertoires may mirror thyroid immune responses. No statistical method was used to set the sample size in advance, and investigators knew the group allocation. During validation, the model predicted progression to ophthalmopathy a median of around six months ahead of onset, with approximately 70% sensitivity and more than 72% specificity. A model built on a 13 V-J signature distinguished ophthalmopathy from stable hyperthyroidism, reaching about 88% sensitivity and under 84% specificity in cross-validation and 80%/75% in testing.

The sequence was collected from a woman under 40 with Graves' ophthalmopathy. Sequenced sample: blood.

The DNA reads as follows: TGTGCCAGCAGCTGGGCACCCGTGAACAGACGCTCTAACTATGGCTACACCTTC. Protein translation: CASSWAPVNRRSNYGYTF. Recombination connected TRBV12-3 or TRBV12-4 to TRBJ1-2; no D gene call is confident. The CDR3, cysteine through phenylalanine, is 18 amino acids long. Only the CDR3 DNA stays, 54 bases, in frame from base 1. V lost 6 bases and J lost 0 bases; the stretch between them is 23 bases long.